The 21 T cell receptor beta chains below were found in one sample sequenced in a study of cytomegalovirus exposure and HLA in healthy donors. A multiplex PCR was run with 60 Vbeta primers and 13 Jbeta primers. The assay was immunoSEQ multiplex PCR, and TCRdb's table has in-frame clones only and misses some. The sample has approximately 93,000 clones. The sample taken for sequencing was PBMCs. The receptors here all came from a woman younger than 45 in good health and CMV-seronegative.

The J gene is TRBJ2-2, the V gene TRBV5-1, with 7 bases aligning to TRBD2. The CDR3 totals 14 residues. Per germline, CDR1 SGHRS and CDR2 YFSETQ. With V trimmed by 4 bases and J by 6 bases, 6 bases remained unmatched. The chain's CDR3 is CASSVRDYSGELFF. Here the CDR3 DNA reads TGCGCCAGCAGCGTACGGGACTACTCCGGGGAGCTGTTTTTT.

The V gene is TRBV11-3, the J gene TRBJ2-5, with 8 bases identical to TRBD2. The CDR3 sequence is 16 residues long. J lost 2 bases, V lost 5 bases, and 10 bases had no gene match. The germline V gene encodes CDR1 SGHNT and CDR2 YENEEA. The CDR3 coding sequence is TGTGCCAGCAGCAACTCGGGGGGCGGGGGGCAAGAGACCCAGTACTTC. Its protein product is CASSNSGGGGQETQYF.

This sequence joins TRBV30 and TRBJ1-1; TRBD1 aligns across 7 bases. V was pared by 5 bases and J by 5 bases, with 5 bases of the junction left unmatched. Germline CDR1 reads GTSNPN; CDR2 reads SVGIG (reference sequence). CDR3 length: 12 amino acids. The CDR3 loop is CAWLRGSTEAFF. The CDR3 DNA reads TGTGCCTGGCTCAGGGGGTCAACTGAAGCTTTCTTT.

The gene calls are TRBV6-4 and TRBJ2-3, with 8 bases fitting TRBD2. This CDR3 has 16 residues. Germline CDR1 reads MRHNA; CDR2 reads SNTAGT. Trimming at V came to 0 bases and at J to 8 bases, leaving 10 bases not matched to a gene. The CDR3 reads CASSDSTIGGAGTQYF. Written as DNA, the CDR3 is TGTGCCAGCAGTGACTCGACTATCGGGGGGGCAGGTACGCAGTATTTT.

The gene calls are TRBV25-1 and TRBJ1-2, with D possibly matching TRBD1 (6 bases). V was pared by 1 base and J by 2 bases, with 11 bases between. CDR3 length equals 15 residues. From germline, CDR1 is MGHDK and CDR2 SYGVNS. CDR3 region: CASSESGAANYGYTF. The DNA for the CDR3 is TGTGCCAGCAGTGAATCAGGGGCGGCGAACTATGGCTACACCTTC.

V usage is TRBV7-9 and J usage is TRBJ2-2; D might be TRBD2 (6 bases). Germline CDR1 and CDR2: SEHNR and FQNEAQ (reference sequence). The ends were cut back, 0 bases at V and 4 bases at J, with 6 bases in the middle. The CDR3 has 14 residues. The CDR3 here is CASSLAGGTGELFF. The CDR3 nucleotides read TGTGCCAGCAGCTTAGCGGGGGGCACCGGGGAGCTGTTTTTT.

This chain links TRBV10-3 with TRBJ1-2, with 8 nucleotides matching TRBD1. The CDR3 sequence is 13 residues long. Looked up from germline, CDR1 is ENHRY and CDR2 is SYGVKD. V was clipped by 6 bases and J by 3 bases; unmatched bases: 3. This chain's CDR3 is CAIRPGQDYGYTF. CDR3 coding DNA: TGTGCCATCAGGCCGGGACAGGACTATGGCTACACCTTC.

The chain combines TRBV6-6 with TRBJ1-1, with a weak D call TRBD1 (5 bases). The V gene's germline CDR1 is MNHNY and CDR2 SVGAGI (reference sequence). This CDR3 contains 13 residues. Deletions cut 11 bases from V and 0 bases from J, with 13 bases between. DNA of the CDR3: TGTGCCGGAGGGGACGTCATGAACACTGAAGCTTTCTTT. It specifies CAGGDVMNTEAFF.

This sequence joins TRBV5-1 and TRBJ1-2; TRBD1 might be the D (5 bases). Germline CDR1 reads SGHRS; CDR2 reads YFSETQ. The CDR3 consists of 16 residues. The V and J ends lost 0 bases and 6 bases respectively, with 18 bases between them. The DNA of the CDR3 is TGCGCCAGCAGCTTGGATCTTGGGGCGCGTTTAAATGGCTACACCTTC. Amino acids: CASSLDLGARLNGYTF.

The J gene is TRBJ2-3, the V gene TRBV27; D perhaps matches TRBD1 (6 bases). Trimming removed 5 bases from V and 5 bases from J, with 8 bases in between. The CDR3 has 12 residues. Germline V CDR1 and CDR2: MNHEY, SMNVEV (reference sequence). Here the CDR3 DNA reads TGTGCCAGCAGTCCGACAGGAGATACGCAGTATTTT. It specifies CASSPTGDTQYF.

The chain carries TRBV2 and TRBJ2-2; 8 positions agree with TRBD1. The V gene end was trimmed by 7 bases and the J gene end by 5 bases; junction bases not matched to a gene: 9. The CDR3 is made up of 15 amino acids. Germline CDR1 SNHLY, CDR2 FYNNEI. CDR3 DNA: TGTGCCAGCACCCAAGACTGGACAGGGACCGGGGAGCTGTTTTTT. Its translation: CASTQDWTGTGELFF.

The chain's CDR3 is CASSKRTGEGNQPQHF. DNA of the CDR3: TGTGCCAGCAGCAAAAGGACAGGGGAGGGCAATCAGCCCCAGCATTTT. V and J are TRBV21-1 and TRBJ1-5; the table's D call, TRBD1, was not checked against the DNA. TRBV21-1 is marked as a pseudogene. CDR3 length equals 16 residues.

V and J are TRBV21-1 and TRBJ1-6. TRBV21-1 has pseudogene status. The CDR3 length is 17 residues. Here the CDR3 reads CASSKGVTSSYNSPLHF. CDR3 bases: TGTGCCAGCAGCAAAGGTGTCACTAGCTCCTATAATTCACCCCTCCACTTT.

The chain has TRBV11-2 and TRBJ2-6; TRBD2 matches 7 bases. Trimming took 2 bases from V and 1 from J; bases not matched to a gene: 5. Germline values: CDR1 SGHAT, CDR2 FQNNGV. This CDR3 region has 17 residues. The CDR3 DNA reads TGTGCCAGCAGCTTATATCGGGGGGTTTCTGGGGCCAACGTCCTGACTTTC. Translated, it gives CASSLYRGVSGANVLTF.

This sequence joins TRBV2 and TRBJ1-2; 7 positions match TRBD1. CDR3 length: 14 residues. V was pared by 7 bases and J by 4 bases, with 9 bases of the junction left unmatched. Germline V CDR1 and CDR2: SNHLY, FYNNEI. The CDR3 sequence: CASTSDRQSYGYTF. For the CDR3, the DNA is TGTGCCAGCACCTCGGACAGGCAAAGCTATGGCTACACCTTC.

The chain recombines TRBV15 with TRBJ2-1; weak D call: TRBD2 (6 bases). This CDR3 has 17 residues. V shed 3 bases and J shed 5 bases, with 20 bases lying between them. In germline, CDR1 is LNHNV, CDR2 YYDKDF (reference sequence). Here the CDR3 DNA reads TGTGCCACCAGCAGGGGAGGCTGGGGCGCAGCAAACAATGAGCAGTTCTTC. It yields the protein CATSRGGWGAANNEQFF.

The chain employs TRBV6-1 and TRBJ1-2; D unresolved. Germline lookup yields CDR1 MNHNS and CDR2 SASEGT. The CDR3 totals 14 residues. Trimming cost V 1 base and J 1 base, with 7 bases left between them. CDR3: CASSEGAFNYGYTF. The DNA of the CDR3 is TGTGCCAGCAGTGAAGGAGCCTTTAACTATGGCTACACCTTC.

The J gene is TRBJ1-5, the V gene TRBV5-4, with D perhaps matching TRBD1 (5 bases). Germline CDR1 SGHNT, CDR2 YYREEE (reference sequence). CDR3 length: 15 residues. With 2 bases removed from V and 0 bases from J, the gap between germline ends came to 9 bases. The DNA for the CDR3 is TGTGCCAGCAGCTTAGGGGTGGATAGCAATCAGCCCCAGCATTTT. Translation gives CASSLGVDSNQPQHF.

This CDR3 reads CASSPRQDSGNTIYF. DNA for the CDR3: TGTGCCAGCTCACCTAGACAGGACTCTGGAAACACCATATATTTT. The chain joins TRBV18 to TRBJ1-3; D may be TRBD1 (6 bases). CDR1 is KGHSH, CDR2 LQKENI, per germline. The V end lost 3 bases, the J end lost 0 bases, and 9 bases lay between the germline ends. This CDR3 is 15 amino acids long.

The V call is TRBV28, the J call TRBJ1-2; D not certain. The germline V gene encodes CDR1 MDHEN and CDR2 SYDVKM. The CDR3 has 9 residues. The DNA of the CDR3 is TGTGGCTATAGCGGTGGCTACACCTTC. This gives the protein CGYSGGYTF.

V usage is TRBV7-2 and J usage is TRBJ2-5; 10 nucleotides match TRBD2. The CDR3 sequence is 15 residues long. V gave up 5 bases and J gave up 11 bases; unmatched junction bases: 14. Germline CDR1 and CDR2: SGHTA and FQGNSA. Written as DNA, the CDR3 is TGTGCCAGCAGCATTAGCGGGGGGCAGTGGGGGGAGCAGTACTTC. Amino acids: CASSISGGQWGEQYF.